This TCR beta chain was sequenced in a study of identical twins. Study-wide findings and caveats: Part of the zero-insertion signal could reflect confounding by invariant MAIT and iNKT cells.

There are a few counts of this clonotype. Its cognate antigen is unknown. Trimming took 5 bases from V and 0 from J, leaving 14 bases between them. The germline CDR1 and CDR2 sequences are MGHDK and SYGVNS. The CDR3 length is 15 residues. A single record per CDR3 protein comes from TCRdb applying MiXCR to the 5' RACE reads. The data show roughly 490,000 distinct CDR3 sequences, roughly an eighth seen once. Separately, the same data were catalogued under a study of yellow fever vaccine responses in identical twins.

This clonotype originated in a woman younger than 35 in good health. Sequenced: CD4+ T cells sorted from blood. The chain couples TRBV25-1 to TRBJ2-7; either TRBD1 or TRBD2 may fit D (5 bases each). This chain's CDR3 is CASSQPKGPSYEQYF. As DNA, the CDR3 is TGTGCCAGCAGTCAACCCAAGGGACCCTCCTACGAGCAGTACTTC.